Listed below are T cell receptor beta chains from one sample, sequenced in a study of blood T cell repertoires in COVID-19. Assay: immunoSEQ multiplex PCR; the TCRdb copy retains only in-frame clones and omits some. The sample has 35,000 to 55,000 clones; about nine tenths are singletons. Sequencing was performed on peripheral blood. These TCRs come from a human donor in a cohort sampled during active COVID-19. The CDR3 runs from the conserved cysteine through the conserved F or W. The order of the fields is CDR3 protein, CDR3 DNA, clone size, V gene, D gene, J gene. D genes are given only for firm matches. Only part of the rows carry a size: once, few, many, or a class if the clone is expanded.

CDR3: CASSMGQHSGANVLTF; DNA: TGTGCCAGCAGCATGGGACAGCACTCTGGGGCCAACGTCCTGACTTTC; size: -; V: TRBV9; D: TRBD1; J: TRBJ2-6
CDR3: CASSYWSASDDYEQYF; DNA: TGTGCCAGCAGTTACTGGTCGGCTAGCGACGACTACGAGCAGTACTTC; size: -; V: TRBV6-5; D: -; J: TRBJ2-7
CDR3: CASSIAGSSYNEQFF; DNA: TGTGCCAGCAGTATAGCGGGCAGCTCCTACAATGAGCAGTTCTTC; size: -; V: TRBV2; D: TRBD2; J: TRBJ2-1
CDR3: CASSPIRGEVGSYNEQFF; DNA: TGTGCCAGCAGCCCTATACGCGGGGAGGTAGGATCCTACAATGAGCAGTTCTTC; size: -; V: TRBV7-9; D: -; J: TRBJ2-1
CDR3: CASGKLATDEQFF; DNA: TGTGCCAGTGGTAAGTTAGCGACTGATGAGCAGTTCTTC; size: -; V: TRBV6-5; D: -; J: TRBJ2-1
CDR3: CASSQTNEQYF; DNA: TGTGCCAGCAGCCAGACAAACGAGCAGTACTTC; size: -; V: TRBV3-1/TRBV3-2; D: -; J: TRBJ2-7
CDR3: CASSFGLAGGTDTQYF; DNA: TGTGCCAGCAGCTTCGGGCTAGCGGGAGGCACAGATACGCAGTATTTT; size: -; V: TRBV7-3; D: TRBD2; J: TRBJ2-3
CDR3: CASSPMVAGVREQYF; DNA: TGTGCCAGCTCACCAATGGTAGCGGGAGTCAGGGAGCAGTACTTC; size: -; V: TRBV18; D: TRBD2; J: TRBJ2-7
CDR3: CASSLAGGPTDTQYF; DNA: TGTGCCAGCAGCTTAGCGGGAGGGCCTACAGATACGCAGTATTTT; size: -; V: TRBV28; D: TRBD2; J: TRBJ2-3
CDR3: CAWSTRENQPQHF; DNA: TGTGCCTGGAGTACCCGGGAGAACCAGCCCCAGCATTTT; size: few; V: TRBV30; D: -; J: TRBJ1-5
CDR3: CASSQRKGADTQYF; DNA: TGCGCCAGCAGCCAACGTAAGGGGGCAGATACGCAGTATTTT; size: -; V: TRBV4-3; D: -; J: TRBJ2-3
CDR3: CASSYSAGATNEKLFF; DNA: TGTGCCAGCAGTTACTCCGCGGGGGCAACTAATGAAAAACTGTTTTTT; size: -; V: TRBV6-5; D: -; J: TRBJ1-4
CDR3: CASSILNTGELFF; DNA: TGTGCCAGTAGTATTTTAAATACCGGGGAGCTGTTTTTT; size: -; V: TRBV19; D: -; J: TRBJ2-2
CDR3: CASSKAPGRRWETQYF; DNA: TGTGCCAGCAGCAAAGCCCCAGGGAGGAGGTGGGAGACCCAGTACTTC; size: -; V: TRBV21-1; D: -; J: TRBJ2-5
CDR3: CASSQSMRGEQFF; DNA: TGCGCCAGCAGTCAATCGATGCGCGGTGAGCAGTTCTTC; size: once; V: TRBV23-1; D: -; J: TRBJ2-1
CDR3: CASSKIAGVLYQETQYF; DNA: TGTGCCAGCAGTAAAATTGCGGGAGTCTTGTACCAAGAGACCCAGTACTTC; size: -; V: TRBV28; D: TRBD2; J: TRBJ2-5
CDR3: CASSVQGGGTDTQYF; DNA: TGCGCCAGCAGCGTCCAGGGGGGCGGCACAGATACGCAGTATTTT; size: -; V: TRBV5-1; D: -; J: TRBJ2-3
CDR3: CASSQVERKAGGEQYF; DNA: TGCGCCAGCAGCCAAGTAGAACGAAAAGCGGGAGGAGAGCAGTACTTC; size: -; V: TRBV4-1; D: TRBD2; J: TRBJ2-7
CDR3: CAISDPGGPGANVLTF; DNA: TGTGCCATCAGTGACCCAGGGGGCCCTGGGGCCAACGTCCTGACTTTC; size: -; V: TRBV10-3; D: TRBD1; J: TRBJ2-6
CDR3: CASRRSGDYEQYF; DNA: TGTGCCAGCCGACGATCGGGGGACTACGAGCAGTACTTC; size: -; V: TRBV28; D: -; J: TRBJ2-7
CDR3: CASSSLDRAGYTF; DNA: TGTGCCAGCAGCTCGCTGGACAGGGCTGGCTACACCTTC; size: -; V: TRBV5-6; D: TRBD1; J: TRBJ1-2
CDR3: CASSLGGGTEAFF; DNA: TGTGCCAGCAGCTTAGGAGGGGGTACTGAAGCTTTCTTT; size: -; V: TRBV7-8; D: -; J: TRBJ1-1
CDR3: CASAVRARGASSYEQYF; DNA: TGTGCCAGCGCGGTGCGGGCGCGCGGTGCCAGCTCCTACGAGCAGTACTTC; size: -; V: TRBV28; D: -; J: TRBJ2-7
CDR3: CASSQDNKRTGTEKLFF; DNA: TGTGCCAGCAGCCAAGATAATAAGAGGACAGGGACGGAAAAACTGTTTTTT; size: -; V: TRBV4-2; D: TRBD1; J: TRBJ1-4
CDR3: CASSETLRVTDTQYF; DNA: TGTGCCAGCAGTGAGACCCTGAGGGTTACAGATACGCAGTATTTT; size: -; V: TRBV6-1; D: -; J: TRBJ2-3
CDR3: CASSTSPGQGAGYTF; DNA: TGTGCCAGTAGTACATCACCGGGACAGGGGGCCGGCTACACCTTC; size: -; V: TRBV19; D: TRBD1; J: TRBJ1-2
CDR3: CASSDGDTRLRRNQPQHF; DNA: TGTGCCAGCAGTGACGGGGACACGCGGCTGCGACGCAATCAGCCCCAGCATTTT; size: -; V: TRBV6-2/TRBV6-3; D: -; J: TRBJ1-5
CDR3: CASSRGWGGETQYF; DNA: TGTGCCAGCAGCCGAGGGTGGGGTGGCGAGACCCAGTACTTC; size: -; V: TRBV7-9; D: -; J: TRBJ2-5
CDR3: CASRGGQGDHHYEQYF; DNA: TGCGCCAGCAGGGGGGGACAGGGCGATCATCACTACGAGCAGTACTTC; size: -; V: TRBV10-2; D: TRBD1; J: TRBJ2-7
CDR3: CASSDRAWVTQYF; DNA: TGTGCCAGCAGCGACAGGGCATGGGTGACCCAGTACTTC; size: -; V: TRBV7-8; D: TRBD1; J: TRBJ2-5
CDR3: CASSKGLAGAIYEQYF; DNA: TGTGCCAGCAGTAAGGGACTAGCGGGAGCCATTTACGAGCAGTACTTC; size: -; V: TRBV27; D: TRBD2; J: TRBJ2-7
CDR3: CASSVDRGLYSDTQYF; DNA: TGTGCCAGCAGCGTAGACAGGGGGCTGTATTCGGATACGCAGTATTTT; size: -; V: TRBV9; D: TRBD1; J: TRBJ2-3
CDR3: CASSLMDYSNEQFF; DNA: TGTGCCAGCAGCTTAATGGACTACTCTAATGAGCAGTTCTTC; size: -; V: TRBV7-3; D: -; J: TRBJ2-1
CDR3: CASSISPGRIYEQYF; DNA: TGTGCCAGTAGTATTTCCCCCGGGAGAATCTACGAGCAGTACTTC; size: -; V: TRBV19; D: -; J: TRBJ2-7
CDR3: CASSPTLNYGYTF; DNA: TGTGCCAGCAGCCCGACACTTAACTATGGCTACACCTTC; size: -; V: TRBV3-1/TRBV3-2; D: -; J: TRBJ1-2
CDR3: CASSYRGSVNEQFF; DNA: TGTGCCAGCAGTTACCGAGGGAGCGTCAATGAGCAGTTCTTC; size: -; V: TRBV6-5; D: -; J: TRBJ2-1
CDR3: CASSTSYGSSQYF; DNA: TGTGCCAGTAGTACCTCGTACGGGAGTTCGCAGTATTTT; size: -; V: TRBV19; D: -; J: TRBJ2-3
CDR3: CASSPSSSGFNEQFF; DNA: TGTGCCAGCAGCCCCAGTAGTTCGGGGTTCAATGAGCAGTTCTTC; size: -; V: TRBV9; D: -; J: TRBJ2-1
CDR3: CASRAGTGGINSPLHF; DNA: TGTGCCAGCAGAGCCGGGACAGGGGGGATTAATTCACCCCTCCACTTT; size: -; V: TRBV9; D: TRBD1; J: TRBJ1-6
CDR3: CASSLGGGPYNEQFF; DNA: TGCGCCAGCAGCTTAGGCGGAGGGCCCTACAATGAGCAGTTCTTC; size: -; V: TRBV5-1; D: -; J: TRBJ2-1
CDR3: CASSFIRNTEAFF; DNA: TGTGCCAGCAGCTTCATCAGGAACACTGAAGCTTTCTTT; size: few; V: TRBV14; D: -; J: TRBJ1-1
CDR3: CASSLSLNQPQHF; DNA: TGTGCCAGCAGCTTGAGCCTGAATCAGCCCCAGCATTTT; size: -; V: TRBV5-8; D: -; J: TRBJ1-5
CDR3: CASSLGSSGSGTDTQYF; DNA: TGTGCCAGCAGCTTAGGGTCTAGCGGGAGTGGGACAGATACGCAGTATTTT; size: -; V: TRBV7-2; D: TRBD2; J: TRBJ2-3
CDR3: CATVTGFGLVGQYF; DNA: TGTGCCACCGTGACAGGGTTCGGTCTCGTCGGGCAGTACTTC; size: -; V: TRBV24-1; D: TRBD1; J: TRBJ2-7
CDR3: CASSQQGFGYTF; DNA: TGTGCCAGCAGCCAGCAGGGGTTCGGCTACACCTTC; size: -; V: TRBV14; D: -; J: TRBJ1-2
CDR3: CASSLGPPEGAFF; DNA: TGTGCCAGCAGCCTAGGACCTCCGGAGGGAGCTTTCTTT; size: -; V: TRBV28; D: -; J: TRBJ1-1
CDR3: CASSPRVIGTVENIQYF; DNA: TGTGCCAGCAGCCCCCGAGTAATTGGGACAGTCGAAAACATTCAGTACTTC; size: -; V: TRBV3-1/TRBV3-2; D: TRBD1; J: TRBJ2-4
CDR3: CASEQGARKTQYF; DNA: TGTGCCAGCGAACAGGGGGCGCGAAAGACCCAGTACTTC; size: -; V: TRBV6-5; D: TRBD1; J: TRBJ2-5
CDR3: CASSFAPEERDTQYF; DNA: TGTGCCAGCAGCTTCGCCCCCGAGGAAAGAGATACGCAGTATTTT; size: -; V: TRBV5-6; D: -; J: TRBJ2-3
CDR3: CASSTHSGQETQYF; DNA: TGTGCCAGCAGTACACATAGCGGCCAAGAGACCCAGTACTTC; size: once; V: TRBV27; D: -; J: TRBJ2-5
CDR3: CASSQEAGKYGYTF; DNA: TGCGCCAGCAGCCAAGAGGCAGGGAAATATGGCTACACCTTC; size: few; V: TRBV4-1; D: -; J: TRBJ1-2
CDR3: CSVGDRGYEQYF; DNA: TGCAGCGTGGGGGACAGGGGGTACGAGCAGTACTTC; size: -; V: TRBV29-1; D: TRBD1; J: TRBJ2-7
CDR3: CSARPIYGYTF; DNA: TGCAGTGCTCGCCCTATCTATGGCTACACCTTC; size: -; V: TRBV20-1; D: -; J: TRBJ1-2
CDR3: CATGPAGYNEQFF; DNA: TGTGCGACCGGTCCAGCGGGATACAATGAGCAGTTCTTC; size: -; V: TRBV19; D: TRBD2; J: TRBJ2-1
CDR3: CASSMDRVRATEAFF; DNA: TGTGCCAGTAGTATGGACAGGGTGAGGGCCACTGAAGCTTTCTTT; size: -; V: TRBV19; D: TRBD1; J: TRBJ1-1
CDR3: CASSLRSGRARLNEQFF; DNA: TGTGCCAGCAGCTTAAGGAGCGGGAGGGCTCGGCTCAATGAGCAGTTCTTC; size: -; V: TRBV11-2; D: TRBD2; J: TRBJ2-1
CDR3: CASGDRSSYNSPLHF; DNA: TGTGCCAGCGGGGACAGAAGCTCCTATAATTCACCCCTCCACTTT; size: -; V: TRBV2; D: TRBD1; J: TRBJ1-6
CDR3: CASSPGISGSGYNEQFF; DNA: TGTGCCAGCTCCCCCGGGATTAGCGGGAGTGGTTACAATGAGCAGTTCTTC; size: -; V: TRBV18; D: TRBD2; J: TRBJ2-1
CDR3: CASSQAGRGGSPLHF; DNA: TGTGCCAGCAGCCAAGCGGGCAGGGGTGGGTCACCCCTCCACTTT; size: -; V: TRBV3-1/TRBV3-2; D: -; J: TRBJ1-6